Below, 26 T cell receptor beta chains from the same sample are listed, as sequenced in a study of response to subunit inactivated influenza vaccine. TCRdb analysed the RT-PCR reads with MiXCR anew, one entry per CDR3 protein. This sample yields approximately 530,000 distinct CDR3 sequences, of which 13% are seen a single time; approximately 14% belongs to the top ten. The source was PBMCs from blood, collected 45 days after vaccination. The receptor source for this set is a man aged 50 to 60 who received an inactivated influenza vaccine.

The rearrangement links TRBV12-3 or TRBV12-4 to TRBJ2-2; TRBD1 aligns across 9 bases. J lost 3 bases, V lost 8 bases, and 7 bases had no gene match. The CDR3 is 15 amino acids. The CDR3 sequence is CASRRTGVDTGELFF. For the CDR3, the DNA is TGTGCCAGCCGACGGACAGGGGTGGACACCGGGGAGCTGTTTTTT.

This chain links TRBV28 with TRBJ1-1, with D perhaps TRBD1 (6 bases). This CDR3 has 13 residues. Deletions cut 8 bases from V and 2 bases from J, with 12 bases between. The germline gives CDR1 MDHEN, CDR2 SYDVKM. DNA of the CDR3: TGTGCCAGCCGGAGGGGGGTTAACACTGAAGCTTTCTTT. Its protein is CASRRGVNTEAFF.

The J gene is TRBJ2-3, the V gene TRBV20-1, with D possibly matching TRBD2 (6 bases). This CDR3 contains 16 residues. The V and J ends lost 3 bases and 0 bases respectively, with 16 bases between them. CDR1 and CDR2 from the germline V gene are DFQATT and SNEGSKA (reference sequence). DNA of the CDR3: TGCAGTGCTAGTCCCCGGGGTAGCGGCAGCACAGATACGCAGTATTTT. It is translated as CSASPRGSGSTDTQYF.

This clonotype was recorded a few times. The chain uses TRBV15 and TRBJ1-2, with D maybe TRBD1 (5 bases). Germline V gene sequence: CDR1 LNHNV, CDR2 YYDKDF (reference sequence). Trimming shortened V by 3 bases and J by 3 bases, and 20 bases separated the two germline ends. The CDR3 contains 17 residues. The CDR3 here is CATSSLPLGPIDYGYTF. In DNA, the CDR3 is TGTGCCACCAGCAGCTTGCCACTGGGACCGATTGACTATGGCTACACCTTC.

This clonotype was observed a few times. V and J are TRBV27 and TRBJ2-5; 8 bases map to TRBD1. The CDR3 extends over 14 amino acids. With V trimmed by 7 bases and J by 4 bases, 8 bases remained unmatched. The V gene's germline CDR1 is MNHEY and CDR2 SMNVEV (reference sequence). CDR3 region: CASMGRGRGETQYF. The CDR3 region has the DNA TGTGCCAGCATGGGCAGGGGGCGGGGAGAGACCCAGTACTTC.

This clonotype was observed a few times. This chain connects TRBV15 to TRBJ2-3, with TRBD2 as a possible D gene (6 bases). Germline CDR1 is LNHNV and CDR2 is YYDKDF (reference sequence). The CDR3 has 16 amino acids. The ends were cut back, 0 bases at V and 3 bases at J, with 13 bases in the middle. Written as DNA, the CDR3 is TGTGCCACCAGCAGAGATCGGGCGGCGGGGACAGATACGCAGTATTTT. Its translation: CATSRDRAAGTDTQYF.

The chain combines TRBV29-1 with TRBJ1-5, with 8 bases matching TRBD1. The germline CDR1 and CDR2 sequences are SQVTM and ANQGSEA. After removal of 5 bases from V and 3 bases from J, the junction contained 6 bases not matched to a gene. The CDR3 sequence is 14 residues long. The CDR3 DNA sequence: TGCAGCGTTTCACAGGGGGGCGTCAATCAGCCCCAGCATTTT. Protein product: CSVSQGGVNQPQHF. Full variable domain (outside the CDR3, taken from reference TRBV29-1 and TRBJ1-5): SAVISQKPSRDICQRGTSLTIQCQVDSQVTMMFWYRQQPGQSLTLIATANQGSEATYESGFVIDKFPISRPNLTFSTLTVSNMSPEDSSIYLCSVSQGGVNQPQHFGDGTRLSIL.

This clonotype was observed a few times. The chain carries TRBV7-8 and TRBJ2-3, with 8 bases fitting TRBD2. CDR1 and CDR2 (germline): SGHVS, FQNEAQ. V lost 4 bases and J lost 1; bases outside the gene matches: 7. The CDR3 is made up of 16 amino acids. The CDR3 nucleotides read TGTGCCAGCAGCTCCCTTTGGCGGGGGGGCACAGATACGCAGTATTTT. This encodes CASSSLWRGGTDTQYF.

The rearrangement links TRBV20-1 to TRBJ1-1; no definite D call. This CDR3 spans 13 amino acids. Germline V gives CDR1 DFQATT, CDR2 SNEGSKA (reference sequence). V was trimmed by 6 bases and J by 1 base, leaving 12 bases between them. CDR3 protein: CSAGGPENTEAFF. The DNA of the CDR3 is TGCAGTGCCGGCGGACCAGAGAACACTGAAGCTTTCTTT.

This clonotype was detected ten times or more. The chain carries TRBV7-2 and TRBJ2-2; 7 positions agree with TRBD2. V lost 0 bases and J lost 6; bases outside the gene matches: 7. Germline loops: CDR1 SGHTA, CDR2 FQGNSA. CDR3 length: 16 residues. CDR3 sequence reads: CASSLAGGRVAGELFF. DNA of the CDR3: TGTGCCAGCAGCTTAGCTGGGGGGAGGGTCGCCGGGGAGCTGTTTTTT.

This clonotype has just a few counts. The CDR3 DNA sequence: TGTGCCAGTTTCGGGAATCCACCTGAGCAGTTCTTC. Amino acid sequence: CASFGNPPEQFF. This rearrangement joins TRBV5-8 to TRBJ2-1, with D maybe TRBD2 (5 bases). The CDR3 is made up of 12 amino acids. The germline V and J ends were trimmed by 8 bases and 9 bases, with 15 bases remaining between them. Germline CDR1 reads SGHTS; CDR2 reads YDEGEE.

The rearrangement joins TRBV5-1 to TRBJ2-1; 10 positions agree with TRBD1. Germline CDR1 SGHRS, CDR2 YFSETQ. The CDR3 sequence is 15 residues long. V shed 2 bases, J shed 7 bases, and the junction held 6 bases outside the gene matches. In nucleotides, the CDR3 is TGCGCCAGCAGCTTAGACAGGGGGCTCTGGAATGAGCAGTTCTTC. Residues: CASSLDRGLWNEQFF.

This clonotype was counted many times. The chain combines TRBV20-1 with TRBJ1-2, with 8 bases matching TRBD1. V dropped 4 bases and J dropped 7; count of bases not matched to a gene: 8. The CDR3 covers 13 residues. Germline assignment: CDR1 DFQATT and CDR2 SNEGSKA (reference sequence). DNA of the CDR3: TGCAGTGCTAAGACAGGGGACAGGCTTGGCTACACCTTC. Translating gives CSAKTGDRLGYTF.

The chain has TRBV6-2 or TRBV6-3 and TRBJ2-1, with D possibly being TRBD2 (5 bases). Per germline, CDR1 MNHEY and CDR2 SVGEGT. This CDR3 is built from 11 residues. Trimming removed 2 bases from V and 15 bases from J, with 11 bases in between. This chain's CDR3 is CASSYVGALFF. The CDR3 region has the DNA TGTGCCAGCAGTTACGTGGGAGCCTTGTTCTTC.

This clonotype showed up just a few times. J is TRBJ1-2 and V is TRBV6-1; maybe TRBD1 (6 bases). Germline values: CDR1 MNHNS, CDR2 SASEGT. The CDR3 has 13 residues. Trimming left V 3 bases short and J 6 bases short, with 11 bases between. CDR3 residues: CASSDMTGDGYTF. The DNA for the CDR3 is TGTGCCAGCAGTGACATGACAGGAGATGGCTACACCTTC.

V is TRBV5-6 and J is TRBJ2-5; 11 bases agree with TRBD1. The CDR3 is made up of 16 amino acids. J lost 5 bases, V lost 1 base, and 7 bases had no gene match. CDR1 and CDR2 from the germline V gene are SGHDT and YYEEEE. This chain's CDR3 is CASSLLGTGGVETQYF. The DNA for the CDR3 is TGTGCCAGCAGCTTGCTTGGGACAGGGGGGGTGGAGACCCAGTACTTC.

This chain links TRBV5-1 with TRBJ2-5, with D perhaps assigned TRBD1 or TRBD2 (5 bases each). This CDR3 has 14 residues. The germline V gene has CDR1 SGHRS and CDR2 YFSETQ. V was clipped by 0 bases and J by 3 bases, with 9 bases between them. Here the CDR3 reads CASSLAGQEETQYF. CDR3 nucleotide sequence: TGCGCCAGCAGCTTGGCGGGGCAGGAAGAGACCCAGTACTTC.

This chain joins TRBV12-3 or TRBV12-4 and TRBJ1-2; 8 positions agree with TRBD1. The CDR3 runs to 13 residues. The V segment lost 4 bases and the J segment 8 bases; nucleotides outside the gene matches: 6. The CDR3 is CASSSRTGRGYTF. The CDR3 region has the DNA TGTGCCAGCAGTTCCCGGACAGGGCGAGGCTACACCTTC.

This clonotype was detected a few times. J is TRBJ2-5 and V is TRBV5-1; D is ambiguous. The CDR3 has 12 residues. Trimming removed 2 bases at V and 5 bases at J, with 7 bases between. Germline V lookup: CDR1 SGHRS, CDR2 YFSETQ. The chain's CDR3 is CASSFKMETQYF. DNA of the CDR3: TGCGCCAGCAGCTTCAAAATGGAGACCCAGTACTTC.

The chain joins TRBV19 to TRBJ2-1; D is unresolved. V was clipped by 5 bases and J by 7 bases, with 18 bases between them. This CDR3 contains 15 residues. CDR1 is LNHDA, CDR2 SQIVND, per germline (reference sequence). CDR3 in amino acids: CASSPRAETWNEQFF. As DNA, the CDR3 is TGTGCCAGTAGTCCTCGGGCGGAGACGTGGAATGAGCAGTTCTTC.

This clonotype showed up just a few times. The J gene is TRBJ1-5, the V gene TRBV9; D unclear. Trimming stripped 3 bases from V and 2 bases from J, with 15 bases between. The CDR3 has 16 residues. Germline lookup yields CDR1 SGDLS and CDR2 YYNGEE. As DNA, the CDR3 is TGTGCCAGCAGCGCCGAGGGAGGTGGGGGCAATCAGCCCCAGCATTTT. The encoded protein is CASSAEGGGGNQPQHF. Supplemented by reference TRBV9 and TRBJ1-5, the full variable domain reads DSGVTQTPKHLITATGQRVTLRCSPRSGDLSVYWYQQSLDQGLQFLIQYYNGEERAKGNILERFSAQQFPDLHSELNLSSLELGDSALYFCASSAEGGGGNQPQHFGDGTRLSIL.

In its sample, this clonotype was seen many times. The chain links TRBV12-3 or TRBV12-4 to TRBJ1-1; 9 bases align to TRBD1. CDR3 size: 17 residues. J gave up 2 bases and V 2 bases, and 9 bases lay outside the gene matches. The CDR3 sequence: CASSLSFTGGFNTEAFF. The CDR3 nucleotides read TGTGCCAGCAGTTTATCTTTTACAGGGGGCTTTAACACTGAAGCTTTCTTT.

This clonotype was recorded at least ten times. The chain combines TRBV27 with TRBJ2-3, with D unresolved. Germline-derived CDR1 and CDR2 are MNHEY and SMNVEV (reference sequence). This CDR3 spans 16 amino acids. V gave up 0 bases and J gave up 6 bases, with 16 bases separating them. The CDR3 loop is CASSLSFPALEDTQYF. The CDR3 nucleotides read TGTGCCAGCAGTTTATCGTTCCCAGCGCTCGAGGATACGCAGTATTTT.

The rearrangement uses TRBV12-3 or TRBV12-4 and TRBJ1-1, with 8 bases fitting TRBD1. This CDR3 has 13 residues. Trimming removed 7 bases from V and 4 bases from J; junction bases left unmatched: 5. CDR3 residues: CASKRQGRTEAFF. CDR3 nucleotides: TGTGCCAGCAAAAGACAGGGGCGCACTGAAGCTTTCTTT.

This clonotype appeared many times. The chain combines TRBV7-2 with TRBJ1-4, with no clear D. V shed 5 bases and J shed 8 bases, with 18 bases lying between them. From germline, CDR1 is SGHTA and CDR2 FQGNSA. CDR3 length: 15 residues. The CDR3 DNA sequence: TGTGCCAGCAGCCGACTTTTTGGGCTTGAGGAAAAACTGTTTTTT. The encoded protein is CASSRLFGLEEKLFF.

This clonotype was counted ten times or more. The chain couples TRBV5-5 to TRBJ2-1, with 9 bases identical to TRBD1. Germline assignment: CDR1 SGHKS and CDR2 YYEKEE (reference sequence). V was pared by 4 bases and J by 7 bases, with 6 bases of the junction left unmatched. CDR3 length: 14 residues. The CDR3 spells CASSPQTGGNEQFF. The CDR3 DNA reads TGTGCCAGCAGCCCGCAGACAGGGGGAAATGAGCAGTTCTTC.